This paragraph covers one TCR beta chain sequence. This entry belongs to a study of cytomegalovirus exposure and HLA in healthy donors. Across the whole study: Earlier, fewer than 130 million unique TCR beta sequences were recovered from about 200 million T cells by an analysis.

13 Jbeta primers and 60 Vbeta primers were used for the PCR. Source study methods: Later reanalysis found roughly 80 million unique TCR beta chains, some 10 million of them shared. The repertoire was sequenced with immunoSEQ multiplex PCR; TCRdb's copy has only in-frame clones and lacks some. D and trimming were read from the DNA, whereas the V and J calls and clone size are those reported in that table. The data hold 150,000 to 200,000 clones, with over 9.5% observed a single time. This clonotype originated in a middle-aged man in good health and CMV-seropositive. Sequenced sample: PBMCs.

The CDR3 is CASSLQAGNTIYF. The CDR3 DNA reads as TGTGCCAGCAGCCTCCAGGCTGGAAACACCATATATTTT. The chain joins TRBV5-4 to TRBJ1-3; no clear D. CDR1 and CDR2 from the germline V gene are SGHNT and YYREEE (reference sequence). V was trimmed by 4 bases and J by 2 bases, leaving 7 bases between them. The CDR3 totals 13 residues.